This T cell receptor (beta chain) was sequenced for a study of spatial heterogeneity in lung cancer. Study-level background: Follow-up PBMC specimens underwent sequencing when available; their median timing was roughly two years after resection. Beta-chain sequences were consistently detected more often than alpha-chain sequences.

Regarding the study as a whole: Compared with follow-up, resection was when ubiquitous expanded tumor TCRs appeared in blood more.

The time point was: blood at routine non-recurrence follow-up after resection. Whole RNA from tumor, nontumor lung or frozen PBMC was sequenced unsorted. To note about this clonotype: Its matching antigen is unknown.

Every TCR cDNA molecule bore its own unique molecular identifier. MiXCR was run by TCRdb on the 5' RACE reads, yielding one entry per CDR3 protein. The sample holds about 52,000 distinct CDR3 sequences, 6.5% to 7.5% seen once. The TCR originated in a female donor with early-stage non-small cell lung cancer. The sequencing used PBMCs, collected at follow-up.

In nucleotides, the CDR3 is TGTGCCAGCATTCTGACAGGGGCCACCACAGATACGCAGTATTTT. Protein: CASILTGATTDTQYF. The chain couples TRBV6-1 to TRBJ2-3; 8 bases fit TRBD1. Losses at the gene ends were 7 bases for V and 2 bases for J; bases not matched to a gene: 8. This CDR3 spans 15 amino acids. The germline V gene has CDR1 MNHNS and CDR2 SASEGT.